This T cell receptor (beta chain) was captured in a study of blood T cell repertoires in COVID-19. Study-wide background: Spain, Italy and the United States supplied samples that represented acute and convalescent COVID-19.

Data came from immunoSEQ multiplex PCR; TCRdb stores just in-frame clones and leaves some out. Of about 110,000 clones listed, less than 75% are singletons. V was pared by 3 bases and J by 3 bases, with 14 bases between. CDR1 and CDR2 (germline): DFQATT, SNEGSKA (reference sequence). The length of the CDR3 is 14 residues. The chain carries TRBV20-1 and TRBJ2-5; D perhaps matches TRBD1 (6 bases). This sequence originates from a woman aged 35 to 49 with acute or convalescent COVID-19. Input material: peripheral blood. The chain's CDR3 is CSASNRAGEETQYF. The CDR3 nucleotides are TGCAGTGCTAGTAACAGGGCCGGTGAAGAGACCCAGTACTTC.